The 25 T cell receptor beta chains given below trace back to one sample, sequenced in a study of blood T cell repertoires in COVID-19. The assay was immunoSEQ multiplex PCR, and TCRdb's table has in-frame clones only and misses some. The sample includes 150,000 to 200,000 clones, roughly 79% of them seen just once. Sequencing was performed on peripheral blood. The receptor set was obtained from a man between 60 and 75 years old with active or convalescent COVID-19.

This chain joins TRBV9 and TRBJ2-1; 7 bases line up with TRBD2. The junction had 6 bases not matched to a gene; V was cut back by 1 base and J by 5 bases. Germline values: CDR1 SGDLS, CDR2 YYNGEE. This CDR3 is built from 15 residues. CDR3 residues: CASSVWAGVNNEQFF. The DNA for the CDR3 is TGTGCCAGCAGCGTATGGGCGGGAGTGAACAATGAGCAGTTCTTC.

CDR3 sequence (DNA): TGTGCCAGCTCACGGGAACAGGAAAACTCCTACGAGCAGTACTTC. Its translation is CASSREQENSYEQYF. V is TRBV18 and J is TRBJ2-7; tentatively, D is TRBD1 (5 bases). This CDR3 is built from 15 residues. In germline, CDR1 is KGHSH, CDR2 LQKENI. Trimming took 4 bases from V and 0 from J, leaving 13 bases between them.

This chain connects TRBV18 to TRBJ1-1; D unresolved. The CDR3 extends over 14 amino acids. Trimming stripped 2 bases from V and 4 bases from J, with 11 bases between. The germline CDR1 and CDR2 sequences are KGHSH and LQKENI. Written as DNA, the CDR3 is TGTGCCAGCTCACCAGGGAGGGTGGGCACTGAAGCTTTCTTT. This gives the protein CASSPGRVGTEAFF.

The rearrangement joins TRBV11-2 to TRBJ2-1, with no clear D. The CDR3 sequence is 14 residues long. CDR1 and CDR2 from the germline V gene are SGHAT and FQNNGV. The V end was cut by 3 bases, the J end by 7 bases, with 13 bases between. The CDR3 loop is CASSFLERINEQFF. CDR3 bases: TGTGCCAGCAGCTTTCTGGAGAGGATAAATGAGCAGTTCTTC. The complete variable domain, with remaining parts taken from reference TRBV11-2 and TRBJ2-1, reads EAGVAQSPRYKIIEKRQSVAFWCNPISGHATLYWYQQILGQGPKLLIQFQNNGVVDDSQLPKDRFSAERLKGVDSTLKIQPAKLEDSAVYLCASSFLERINEQFFGPGTRLTVL.

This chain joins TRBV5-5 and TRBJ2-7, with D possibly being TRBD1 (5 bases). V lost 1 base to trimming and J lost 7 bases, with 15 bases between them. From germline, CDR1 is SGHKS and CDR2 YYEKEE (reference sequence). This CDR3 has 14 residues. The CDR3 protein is CASSLYFRANEQYF. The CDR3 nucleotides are TGTGCCAGCAGCTTGTATTTCAGGGCGAATGAGCAGTACTTC.

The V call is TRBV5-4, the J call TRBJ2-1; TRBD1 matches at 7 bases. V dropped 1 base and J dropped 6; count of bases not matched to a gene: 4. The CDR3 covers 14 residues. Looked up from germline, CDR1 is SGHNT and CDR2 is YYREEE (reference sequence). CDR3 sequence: CASSLRAGGNEQFF. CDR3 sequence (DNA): TGTGCCAGCAGCTTGAGGGCAGGGGGCAATGAGCAGTTCTTC. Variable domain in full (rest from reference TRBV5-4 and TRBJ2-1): ETGVTQSPTHLIKTRGQQVTLRCSSQSGHNTVSWYQQALGQGPQFIFQYYREEENGRGNFPPRFSGLQFPNYSSELNVNALELDDSALYLCASSLRAGGNEQFFGPGTRLTVL.

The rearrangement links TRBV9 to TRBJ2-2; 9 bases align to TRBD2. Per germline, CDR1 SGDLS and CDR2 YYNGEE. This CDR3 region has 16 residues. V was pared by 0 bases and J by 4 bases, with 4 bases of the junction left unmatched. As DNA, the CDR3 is TGTGCCAGCAGCGTAGTTGGCGGGAGGGGCACCGGGGAGCTGTTTTTT. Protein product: CASSVVGGRGTGELFF.

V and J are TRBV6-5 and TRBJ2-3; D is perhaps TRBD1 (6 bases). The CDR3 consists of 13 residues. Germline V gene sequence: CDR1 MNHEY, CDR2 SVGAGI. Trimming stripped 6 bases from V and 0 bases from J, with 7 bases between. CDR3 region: CASRGGSTDTQYF. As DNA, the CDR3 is TGTGCCAGCAGAGGGGGAAGCACAGATACGCAGTATTTT.

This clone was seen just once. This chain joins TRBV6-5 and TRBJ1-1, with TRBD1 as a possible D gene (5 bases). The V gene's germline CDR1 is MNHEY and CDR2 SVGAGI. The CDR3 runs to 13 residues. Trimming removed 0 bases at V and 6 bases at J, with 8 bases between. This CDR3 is CASSYSGGAEAFF. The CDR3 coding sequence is TGTGCCAGCAGTTACTCGGGGGGAGCTGAAGCTTTCTTT.

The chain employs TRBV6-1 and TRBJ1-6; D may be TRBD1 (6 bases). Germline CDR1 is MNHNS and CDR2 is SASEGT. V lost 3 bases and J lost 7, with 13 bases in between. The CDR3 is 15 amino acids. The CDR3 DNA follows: TGTGCCAGCAGTGATCGCAGGGGCGAGAATTCACCCCTCCACTTT. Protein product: CASSDRRGENSPLHF.

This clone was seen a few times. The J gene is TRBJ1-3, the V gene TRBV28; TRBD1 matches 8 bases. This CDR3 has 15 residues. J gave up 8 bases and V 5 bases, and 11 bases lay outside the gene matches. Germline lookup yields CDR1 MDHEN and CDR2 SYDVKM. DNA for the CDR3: TGTGCCAGCAGTGCCCGGGGACAGGTCACTTACACCATATATTTT. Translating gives CASSARGQVTYTIYF. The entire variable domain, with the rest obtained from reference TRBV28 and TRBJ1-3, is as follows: DVKVTQSSRYLVKRTGEKVFLECVQDMDHENMFWYRQDPGLGLRLIYFSYDVKMKEKGDIPEGYSVSREKKERFSLILESASTNQTSMYLCASSARGQVTYTIYFGEGSWLTVV.

CDR3 sequence reads: CASTPAGSPQETQYF. In DNA form, the CDR3 reads TGTGCCAGTACCCCGGCAGGGTCCCCCCAAGAGACCCAGTACTTC. The V gene is TRBV9, the J gene TRBJ2-5, with a weak D call TRBD1 (5 bases). The CDR3 loop spans 15 amino acids. Trimming cost V 8 bases and J 1 base, with 18 bases left between them. Germline V lookup: CDR1 SGDLS, CDR2 YYNGEE.

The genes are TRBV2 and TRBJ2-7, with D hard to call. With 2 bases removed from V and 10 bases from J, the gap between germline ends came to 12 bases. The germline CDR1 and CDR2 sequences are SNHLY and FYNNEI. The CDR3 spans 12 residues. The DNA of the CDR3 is TGTGCCAGCAGTGAAAATGCGGCTGCACAGTACTTC. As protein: CASSENAAAQYF.

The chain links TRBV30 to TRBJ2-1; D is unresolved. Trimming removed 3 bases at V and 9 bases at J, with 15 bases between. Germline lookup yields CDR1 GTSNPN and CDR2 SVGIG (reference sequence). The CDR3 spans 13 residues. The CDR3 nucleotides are TGTGCCTGGAGCCCCCGCGGAGATGGTGAGCAGTTCTTC. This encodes CAWSPRGDGEQFF.

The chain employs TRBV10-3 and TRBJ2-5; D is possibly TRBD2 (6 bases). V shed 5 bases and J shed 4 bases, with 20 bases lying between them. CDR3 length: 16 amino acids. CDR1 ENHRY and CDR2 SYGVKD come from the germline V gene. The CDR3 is CAISSLRERWGETQYF. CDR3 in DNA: TGTGCCATCAGTTCCCTTCGGGAGCGCTGGGGAGAGACCCAGTACTTC.

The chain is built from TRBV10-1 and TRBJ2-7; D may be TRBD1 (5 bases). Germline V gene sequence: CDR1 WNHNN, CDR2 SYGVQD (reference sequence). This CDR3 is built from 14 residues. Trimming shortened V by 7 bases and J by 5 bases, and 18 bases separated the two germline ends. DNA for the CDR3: TGCGCCAGCAAACGGACACCCTCTAAACACGAGCAGTACTTC. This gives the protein CASKRTPSKHEQYF.

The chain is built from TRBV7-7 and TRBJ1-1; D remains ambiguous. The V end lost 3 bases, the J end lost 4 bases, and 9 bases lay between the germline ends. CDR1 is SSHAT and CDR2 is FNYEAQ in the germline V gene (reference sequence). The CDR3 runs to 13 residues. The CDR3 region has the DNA TGTGCCAGCAGCTTCAGACAAGGCACTGAAGCTTTCTTT. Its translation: CASSFRQGTEAFF. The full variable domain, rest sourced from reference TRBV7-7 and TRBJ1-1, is GAGVSQSPRYKVTKRGQDVTLRCDPISSHATLYWYQQALGQGPEFLTYFNYEAQPDKSGLPSDRFSAERPEGSISTLTIQRTEQRDSAMYRCASSFRQGTEAFFGQGTRLTVV.

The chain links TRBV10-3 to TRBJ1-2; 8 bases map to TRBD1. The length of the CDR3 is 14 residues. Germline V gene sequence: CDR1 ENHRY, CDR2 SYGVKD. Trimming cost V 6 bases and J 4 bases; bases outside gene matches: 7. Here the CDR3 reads CAIRGGRGPYGYTF. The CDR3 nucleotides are TGTGCCATCAGGGGCGGCAGGGGGCCCTATGGCTACACCTTC.

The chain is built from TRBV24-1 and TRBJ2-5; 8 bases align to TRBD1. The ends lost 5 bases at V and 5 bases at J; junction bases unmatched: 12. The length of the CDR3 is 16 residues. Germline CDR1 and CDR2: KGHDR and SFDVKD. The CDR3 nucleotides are TGTGCCACCAGTGCCCTTTCAGGGACAGGCGGGGAGACCCAGTACTTC. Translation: CATSALSGTGGETQYF.

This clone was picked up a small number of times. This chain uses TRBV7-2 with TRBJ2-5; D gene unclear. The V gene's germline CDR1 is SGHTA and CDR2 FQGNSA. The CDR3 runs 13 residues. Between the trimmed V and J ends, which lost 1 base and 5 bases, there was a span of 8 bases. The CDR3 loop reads CASSLGRRETQYF. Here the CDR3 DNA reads TGTGCCAGCAGCTTAGGGAGACGGGAGACCCAGTACTTC.

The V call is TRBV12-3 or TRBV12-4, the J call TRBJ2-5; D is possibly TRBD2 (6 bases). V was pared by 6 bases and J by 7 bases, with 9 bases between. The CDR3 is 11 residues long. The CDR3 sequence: CASSLEGTQYF. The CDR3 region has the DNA TGTGCCAGCAGCTTGGAGGGGACCCAGTACTTC.

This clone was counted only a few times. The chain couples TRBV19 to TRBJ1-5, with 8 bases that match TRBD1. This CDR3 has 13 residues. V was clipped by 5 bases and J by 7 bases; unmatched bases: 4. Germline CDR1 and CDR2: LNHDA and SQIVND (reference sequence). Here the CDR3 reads CASSSGQGQPQHF. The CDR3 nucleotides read TGTGCCAGTAGTTCCGGACAGGGCCAGCCCCAGCATTTT.

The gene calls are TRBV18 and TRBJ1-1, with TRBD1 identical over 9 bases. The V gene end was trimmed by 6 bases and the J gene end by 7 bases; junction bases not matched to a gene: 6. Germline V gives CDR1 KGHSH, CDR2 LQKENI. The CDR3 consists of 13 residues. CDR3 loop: CASSPGQGLEAFF. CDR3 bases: TGTGCCAGCTCGCCGGGACAGGGACTTGAAGCTTTCTTT.

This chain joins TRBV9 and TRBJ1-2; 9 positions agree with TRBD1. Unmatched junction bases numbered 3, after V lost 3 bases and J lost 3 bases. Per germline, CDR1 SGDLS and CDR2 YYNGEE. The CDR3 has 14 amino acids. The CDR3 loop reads CASSEDRGDYGYTF. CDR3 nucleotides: TGTGCCAGCAGCGAGGACAGGGGAGACTATGGCTACACCTTC.

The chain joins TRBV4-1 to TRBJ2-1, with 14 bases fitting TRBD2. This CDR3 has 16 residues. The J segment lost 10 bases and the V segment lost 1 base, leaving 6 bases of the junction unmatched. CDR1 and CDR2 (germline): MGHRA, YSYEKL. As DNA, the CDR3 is TGCGCCAGCAGCCAAGCAGTGGGACTAGCGGGAGAAGAGCAGTTCTTC. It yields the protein CASSQAVGLAGEEQFF.